This T cell receptor beta chain stems from a study of T cells in Graves' hyperthyroidism and ophthalmopathy. Findings and caveats of the study: In blood, most of the thyroid clonotypes expanded above 0.001 were also present.

This clonotype appeared a few times. Its cognate antigen is unknown. The CDR3 contains 16 residues. Germline-derived CDR1 and CDR2 are MNHEY and SMNVEV (reference sequence). Trimming shortened V by 2 bases and J by 1 base, and 11 bases separated the two germline ends. A Clinical Activity Score of at least 3, a NOSPECS grade of at least 4 and a duration under 3 months were recorded in the ophthalmopathy patients. Exclusion criteria comprised uncontrolled infection, other autoimmune disease, pregnancy or lactation. The CDR3 regions of TCR beta were amplified from RNA transcripts. Using the HTBI primer set, a first-round RT-PCR was run on the TCR CDR3. TCRdb reprocessed the multiplex PCR reads with MiXCR, giving one entry per CDR3 protein. This table holds roughly 500,000 distinct CDR3 sequences, about 16% found once.

This receptor was identified in a woman in her twenties or thirties with Graves' ophthalmopathy. V usage is TRBV27 and J usage is TRBJ2-2, with D perhaps TRBD1 (6 bases). The sample was blood. CDR3 nucleotide sequence: TGTGCCAGCAGTTTACTGGGGGCGCGGAACACCGGGGAGCTGTTTTTT. Protein product: CASSLLGARNTGELFF.